This T cell receptor beta chain was sequenced in a study of tumor-infiltrating lymphocytes in primary liver carcinoma. This clonotype is a singleton in its sample. Unsorted whole blood served as the source of blood RNA, and germline DNA was extracted as well. There were only treatment-naive patients, all with chronic HBV infection. With around 500 ng total RNA as template and a constant-region primer, TCR beta cDNA was made. Libraries covering TCR beta were generated through three nested multiplex PCR rounds (using a slightly modified ARM-PCR). Use of TRBV1-TRBV30 forward primers with a C-beta reverse primer characterized the first two PCR rounds, which lasted ten to eleven cycles each. TCRdb analysed the multiplex PCR reads with MiXCR anew, one entry per CDR3 protein. The sample contains just over 300,000 distinct CDR3 sequences, 50% to 60% of which appear only once. The CDR3 totals 14 residues. With V trimmed by 3 bases and J by 9 bases, 6 bases remained unmatched.

This rearrangement joins TRBV12-3 or TRBV12-4 to TRBJ2-4; 9 nucleotides align to TRBD1. The clonotype originates from a woman in her 30s with primary liver carcinoma and hepatitis B virus infection. Sequenced material: peripheral blood. Here the CDR3 reads CASSFWDRASIQYF. As DNA, the CDR3 is TGTGCCAGCAGTTTTTGGGACAGGGCAAGCATTCAGTACTTC.